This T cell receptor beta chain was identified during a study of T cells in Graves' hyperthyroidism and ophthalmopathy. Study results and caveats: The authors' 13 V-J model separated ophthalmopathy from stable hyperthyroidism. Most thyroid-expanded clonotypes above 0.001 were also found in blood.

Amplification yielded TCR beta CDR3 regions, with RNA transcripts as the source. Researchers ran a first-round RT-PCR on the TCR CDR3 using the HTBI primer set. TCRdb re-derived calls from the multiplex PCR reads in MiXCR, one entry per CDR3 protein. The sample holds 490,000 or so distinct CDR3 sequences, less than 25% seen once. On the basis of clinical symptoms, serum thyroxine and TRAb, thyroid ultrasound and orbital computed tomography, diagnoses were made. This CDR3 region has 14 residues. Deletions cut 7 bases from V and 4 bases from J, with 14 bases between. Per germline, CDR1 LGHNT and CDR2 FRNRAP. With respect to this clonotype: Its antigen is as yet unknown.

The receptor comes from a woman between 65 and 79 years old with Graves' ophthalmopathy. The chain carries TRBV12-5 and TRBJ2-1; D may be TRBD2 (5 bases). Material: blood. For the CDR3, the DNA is TGTGCTAGTGCTACTACCGCGGGTTACAATGAGCAGTTCTTC. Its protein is CASATTAGYNEQFF.